The T cell receptor beta chain under discussion was sequenced for a study of T cell repertoires in cytomegalovirus infection (dated 2019 in TCRdb). Study-level background: Recently identified HLA-C-restricted CMV epitopes, whose presentation resists viral immunomodulation, were targeted by peptide stimulations together with well-studied HLA-B-restricted epitopes. The HLA type of each donor mattered for the analysis, because public TCR beta signatures pointed to carriage of CMV infection along with the matching HLA type.

V loses 3 bases, J loses 7 bases, and the germline ends lie 10 bases apart. CDR1 and CDR2, looked up from the germline V gene, are SGHTA and FQGNSA. There are 14 amino acids in the CDR3, from cysteine to phenylalanine inclusive. The read is trimmed to its CDR3 DNA, 42 bases read in frame from base 1. Sequencing instrument: Illumina HiSeq 1500. The raw public reads went through TCRdb reprocessing: fastp at Q25, MiXCR clone calling, in-frame beta chains kept. Each record represents a unique CDR3 protein, reported with the most common genes and DNA among its rows. The table for this sample lists about 570,000 distinct CDR3 sequences; about 40% of them were counted only once. Of the sample, 48% is held by the ten largest clones. What the authors observed across the whole study: In both this cohort and an independent cohort of some 380 donors, the cumulative frequency of public TCR beta family members distinguished carriers of CMV infection plus the relevant HLA type. In the ex vivo response, HLA-C-restricted CMV-specific TCR beta clonotypes were dominant, and in two of eight donors the single most frequent clonotype came from this HLA-C-restricted group.

Per the publication, the treatment or condition label means: in vitro stimulation with specific CMV peptide epitopes to enrich CMV-specific T cells. Worth noting for this clonotype: Its antigen specificity is not known. Nothing much larger sits one base from this clone, and base qualities are not available.

The chain uses TRBV7-2 and TRBJ1-6; possibly the D gene is TRBD1, per 6 matching bases. The sample in question was cultured PBMCs, obtained from culture after CMV antigen stimulation. The source of this sequence is a human donor in good health (CMV status not recorded). Some clones in this sample may be carry-over from other donors' samples. The CDR3 region has the sequence CASSFGGPNSPLHF. The nucleotide sequence is given as TGTGCCAGCAGCTTCGGGGGCCCCAATTCACCCCTCCACTTT.